This TCR beta chain was retrieved from a study of blood T cell repertoires in COVID-19. Sequenced by immunoSEQ multiplex PCR; TCRdb stores in-frame clones only, minus some. The data show about 330,000 clones, nearly 90% seen once. This CDR3 has 15 amino acids. V shed 4 bases and J 1 base; nucleotides not matched to a gene: 4. Germline-derived CDR1 and CDR2 are LGHNA and YSLEER. This TCR was recovered from a woman aged 25 to 39 who had recovered from COVID-19. The chain couples TRBV4-3 to TRBJ1-1, with 9 bases fitting TRBD1. Sample: PBMCs or T cells enriched from blood (not recorded which). The CDR3 region has the DNA TGCGCCAGCAGCCCAGGGGACAGGGCGAACACTGAAGCTTTCTTT. As protein: CASSPGDRANTEAFF.